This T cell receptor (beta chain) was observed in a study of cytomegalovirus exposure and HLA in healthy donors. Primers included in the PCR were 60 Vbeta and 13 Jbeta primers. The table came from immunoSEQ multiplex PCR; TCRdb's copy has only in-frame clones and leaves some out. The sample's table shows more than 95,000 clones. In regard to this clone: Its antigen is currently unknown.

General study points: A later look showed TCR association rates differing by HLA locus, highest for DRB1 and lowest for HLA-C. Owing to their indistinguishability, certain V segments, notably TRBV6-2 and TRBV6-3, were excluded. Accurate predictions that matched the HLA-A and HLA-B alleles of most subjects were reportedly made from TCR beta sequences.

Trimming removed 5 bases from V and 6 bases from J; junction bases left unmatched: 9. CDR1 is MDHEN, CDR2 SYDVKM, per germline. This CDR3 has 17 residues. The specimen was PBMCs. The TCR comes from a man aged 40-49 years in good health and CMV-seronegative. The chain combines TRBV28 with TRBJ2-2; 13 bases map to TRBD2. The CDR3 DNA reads TGTGCCAGCAGTATACGGACTAGCGGGAGATTATCCGGGGAGCTGTTTTTT. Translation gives CASSIRTSGRLSGELFF.